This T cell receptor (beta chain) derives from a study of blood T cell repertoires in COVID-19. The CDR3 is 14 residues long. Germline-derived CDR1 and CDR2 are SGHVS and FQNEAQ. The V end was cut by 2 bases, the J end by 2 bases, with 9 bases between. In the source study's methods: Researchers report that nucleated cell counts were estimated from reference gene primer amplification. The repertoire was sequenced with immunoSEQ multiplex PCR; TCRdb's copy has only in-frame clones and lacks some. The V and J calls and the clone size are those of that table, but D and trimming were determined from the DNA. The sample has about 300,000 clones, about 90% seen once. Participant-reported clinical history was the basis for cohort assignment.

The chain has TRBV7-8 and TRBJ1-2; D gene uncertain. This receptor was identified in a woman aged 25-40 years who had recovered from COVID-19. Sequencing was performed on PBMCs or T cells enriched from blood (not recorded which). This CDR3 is CASSLNVVNYGYTF. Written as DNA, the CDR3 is TGTGCCAGCAGCTTAAATGTAGTAAACTATGGCTACACCTTC.